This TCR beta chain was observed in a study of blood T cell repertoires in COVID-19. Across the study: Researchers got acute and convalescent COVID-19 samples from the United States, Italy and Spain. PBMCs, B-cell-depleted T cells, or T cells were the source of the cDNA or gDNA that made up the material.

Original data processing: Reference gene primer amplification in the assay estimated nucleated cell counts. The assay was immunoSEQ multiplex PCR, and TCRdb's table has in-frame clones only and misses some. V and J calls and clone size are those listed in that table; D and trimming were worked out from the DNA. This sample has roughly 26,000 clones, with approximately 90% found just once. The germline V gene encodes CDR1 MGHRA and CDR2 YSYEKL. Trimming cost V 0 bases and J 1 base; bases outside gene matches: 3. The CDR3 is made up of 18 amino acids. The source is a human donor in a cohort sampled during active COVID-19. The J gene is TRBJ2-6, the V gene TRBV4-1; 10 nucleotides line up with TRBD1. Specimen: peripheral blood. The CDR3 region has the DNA TGCGCCAGCAGCCAAGACCCGGACAGGGGGTCTGGGGCCAACGTCCTGACTTTC. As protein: CASSQDPDRGSGANVLTF.